The 18 T cell receptor beta chains in this list originate from one sample, sequenced in a study of shared clonotypes between healthy human individuals. The repertoire was sequenced with immunoSEQ multiplex PCR; TCRdb's copy has only in-frame clones and lacks some. In the table there are 1,500,000 or so clones, roughly 96% of which are singletons. Input material: naive CD4+ T cells sorted from blood. Subset of the sample: CD45RA+ positively selected. These TCRs come from a man aged 30 to 39 in good health.

The J gene is TRBJ1-2, the V gene TRBV9; TRBD1 aligns across 10 bases. CDR3 length equals 15 residues. Trimming at V came to 4 bases and at J to 7 bases, leaving 10 bases not matched to a gene. CDR1 is SGDLS, CDR2 YYNGEE, per germline. The CDR3 sequence is CASSPGDRGFSGYTF. In DNA form, the CDR3 reads TGTGCCAGCAGCCCAGGGGACAGGGGTTTTTCTGGCTACACCTTC.

V and J are TRBV18 and TRBJ2-1; 8 bases are a match to TRBD1. This CDR3 has 15 residues. V trimming: 2 bases; J trimming: 7 bases; junction bases outside the gene matches: 7. The germline V gene has CDR1 KGHSH and CDR2 LQKENI. This chain's CDR3 is CASSPGQGATNEQFF. The CDR3 region has the DNA TGTGCCAGCTCACCAGGGCAGGGGGCAACTAATGAGCAGTTCTTC. Together with reference TRBV18 and TRBJ2-1, the CDR3 gives the full variable domain: NAGVMQNPRHLVRRRGQEARLRCSPMKGHSHVYWYRQLPEEGLKFMVYLQKENIIDESGMPKERFSAEFPKEGPSILRIQQVVRGDSAAYFCASSPGQGATNEQFFGPGTRLTVL.

The rearrangement links TRBV7-2 to TRBJ2-1; D tentatively fits TRBD1 or TRBD2 (5 bases each). This CDR3 is built from 12 residues. Per the germline V gene, CDR1 is SGHTA and CDR2 is FQGNSA. The V gene lost 6 bases and the J gene lost 6 bases, with 9 bases spanning the gap. The DNA for the CDR3 is TGTGCCAGCAGGCCGGGGACCAATGAGCAGTTCTTC. Its protein is CASRPGTNEQFF. Drawing the rest from reference TRBV7-2 and TRBJ2-1, the complete variable domain is GAGVSQSPSNKVTEKGKDVELRCDPISGHTALYWYRQSLGQGLEFLIYFQGNSAPDKSGLPSDRFSAERTGGSVSTLTIQRTQQEDSAVYLCASRPGTNEQFFGPGTRLTVL.

This chain connects TRBV27 to TRBJ2-7, with D hard to call. Germline lookup yields CDR1 MNHEY and CDR2 SMNVEV (reference sequence). V lost 8 bases and J lost 2, with 7 bases in between. The CDR3 is 11 amino acids. CDR3 residues: CASGVTYEQYF. In nucleotides, the CDR3 is TGTGCCAGCGGGGTAACCTACGAGCAGTACTTC.

The gene calls are TRBV4-3 and TRBJ1-2; perhaps TRBD1 as D (5 bases). The V gene lost 1 base and the J gene lost 3 bases, with 9 bases spanning the gap. The CDR3 has 14 residues. Germline values: CDR1 LGHNA, CDR2 YSLEER. This CDR3 is CASSQVGEYYGYTF. CDR3 in DNA: TGCGCCAGCAGCCAAGTAGGGGAGTACTATGGCTACACCTTC.

V and J are TRBV11-3 and TRBJ2-7; TRBD1 or TRBD2 may be the D gene (6 bases each). Germline V gives CDR1 SGHNT, CDR2 YENEEA. Trimming stripped 5 bases from V and 1 base from J, with 15 bases between. The CDR3 extends over 15 amino acids. The DNA for the CDR3 is TGTGCCAGCAGCAAATCGGGGGCGAAATCCTACGAGCAGTACTTC. It translates to CASSKSGAKSYEQYF. The full variable domain, completed using reference TRBV11-3 and TRBJ2-7, is EAGVVQSPRYKIIEKKQPVAFWCNPISGHNTLYWYLQNLGQGPELLIRYENEEAVDDSQLPKDRFSAERLKGVDSTLKIQPAELGDSAVYLCASSKSGAKSYEQYFGPGTRLTVT.

The chain joins TRBV10-2 to TRBJ1-5; 9 bases map to TRBD1. This CDR3 is 14 amino acids long. J gave up 0 bases and V 8 bases, and 2 bases lay outside the gene matches. CDR1 is WSHSY and CDR2 is SAAADI in the germline V gene. The CDR3 is CASGDRASNQPQHF. The CDR3, as DNA: TGCGCCAGCGGGGACAGGGCTAGCAATCAGCCCCAGCATTTT.

The chain has TRBV19 and TRBJ2-7, with D hard to call. Trimming pared 1 base from V and 0 bases from J, leaving 13 bases between. Looked up from germline, CDR1 is LNHDA and CDR2 is SQIVND (reference sequence). CDR3 length equals 16 residues. The CDR3 DNA follows: TGTGCCAGTAGTATAGCCAGGACCCTTGACTCCTACGAGCAGTACTTC. It is translated as CASSIARTLDSYEQYF.

This clone was found once. This chain uses TRBV28 with TRBJ2-2, with 9 nucleotides matching TRBD2. This CDR3 region has 15 residues. V lost 6 bases to trimming and J lost 6 bases; unmatched junction nucleotides: 8. CDR1 and CDR2 (germline): MDHEN, SYDVKM. The CDR3 loop is CASRLSGRGAGELFF. CDR3 in DNA: TGTGCCAGCAGACTTAGCGGGAGAGGGGCCGGGGAGCTGTTTTTT.

The V and J genes are TRBV9 and TRBJ1-2; no clear D. Per germline, CDR1 SGDLS and CDR2 YYNGEE. Trimming removed 0 bases at V and 3 bases at J, with 9 bases between. CDR3 length equals 14 residues. The CDR3: CASSVDRRDYGYTF. As DNA, the CDR3 is TGTGCCAGCAGCGTAGATAGAAGAGACTATGGCTACACCTTC. Together with reference TRBV9 and TRBJ1-2, the CDR3 gives the full variable domain: DSGVTQTPKHLITATGQRVTLRCSPRSGDLSVYWYQQSLDQGLQFLIQYYNGEERAKGNILERFSAQQFPDLHSELNLSSLELGDSALYFCASSVDRRDYGYTFGSGTRLTVV.

The rearrangement uses TRBV28 and TRBJ2-7; TRBD2 matches at 10 bases. Germline assignment: CDR1 MDHEN and CDR2 SYDVKM. The CDR3 extends over 15 amino acids. V dropped 3 bases and J dropped 6; count of bases not matched to a gene: 8. CDR3 region: CASSLALAGLPEQYF. The CDR3 DNA is TGTGCCAGCAGTTTGGCACTAGCGGGACTACCCGAGCAGTACTTC.

The rearrangement uses TRBV6-6 and TRBJ2-1; D remains unclear. The CDR3 consists of 13 residues. V was pared by 2 bases and J by 5 bases, with 7 bases between. Germline V gene data show CDR1 as MNHNY and CDR2 as SVGAGI (reference sequence). CDR3 DNA sequence: TGTGCCAGCAGTTACCGGCCTAACAATGAGCAGTTCTTC. Its translation: CASSYRPNNEQFF.

The chain joins TRBV18 to TRBJ1-3; D unresolved. Trimming stripped 3 bases from V and 0 bases from J, with 12 bases between. CDR3 length: 16 amino acids. Germline loops: CDR1 KGHSH, CDR2 LQKENI. CDR3: CASSPAPRHSGNTIYF. CDR3 sequence (DNA): TGTGCCAGCTCACCGGCCCCGCGGCACTCTGGAAACACCATATATTTT.

The V and J genes are TRBV5-4 and TRBJ2-7, with D perhaps TRBD1 (6 bases). The V end lost 3 bases, the J end lost 3 bases, and 13 bases lay between the germline ends. The germline gives CDR1 SGHNT, CDR2 YYREEE (reference sequence). CDR3 size: 14 residues. For the CDR3, the DNA is TGTGCCAGCAGCTCAAAGACAGGACTCTACGAGCAGTACTTC. Its protein is CASSSKTGLYEQYF.

The gene calls are TRBV7-2 and TRBJ2-7; D is possibly TRBD2 (6 bases). V lost 5 bases to trimming and J lost 4 bases, with 18 bases between them. This CDR3 region has 15 residues. Germline lookup yields CDR1 SGHTA and CDR2 FQGNSA. The DNA of the CDR3 is TGTGCCAGCAGCCACGCCGGGACTGACCCTTACGAGCAGTACTTC. This translates into CASSHAGTDPYEQYF.

This clone appeared once. This chain connects TRBV5-1 to TRBJ1-1; D is ambiguous. CDR3 length: 13 residues. V lost 2 bases to trimming and J lost 3 bases, with 8 bases between them. Germline V gene data show CDR1 as SGHRS and CDR2 as YFSETQ. The CDR3 protein is CASSLSEYTEAFF. The CDR3 region has the DNA TGCGCCAGCAGCTTATCAGAGTACACTGAAGCTTTCTTT.

V is TRBV5-1 and J is TRBJ2-1, with a weak D call TRBD1 (5 bases). The CDR3 is 16 amino acids. V gave up 0 bases and J gave up 6 bases, with 16 bases separating them. Germline-derived CDR1 and CDR2 are SGHRS and YFSETQ. CDR3 sequence reads: CASSLEGLPSSNEQFF. CDR3 nucleotide sequence: TGCGCCAGCAGCTTGGAGGGGCTTCCAAGTTCCAATGAGCAGTTCTTC.

This chain connects TRBV5-5 to TRBJ2-2; perhaps TRBD2 as D (6 bases). V lost 4 bases to trimming and J lost 4 bases, with 11 bases between them. The CDR3 is 14 residues long. Germline values: CDR1 SGHKS, CDR2 YYEKEE (reference sequence). Here the CDR3 DNA reads TGTGCCAGCAGCCCGCTGACTAGCACCGGGGAGCTGTTTTTT. This codes for CASSPLTSTGELFF.